One sample yielded the 3 T cell receptor beta chains listed below, sequenced in a study of CD8+ T cells in alopecia areata. The treatment was: oral pan-JAK inhibitor, 5-10 mg twice daily. Extracted RNA was reverse transcribed into cDNA, the sequencing template. Assay used: immunoSEQ multiplex PCR; TCRdb lists only in-frame clones, some missing. Counted here are about 150,000 clones, 45% to 65% occurring once; the ten biggest clones make up around 15%. This specimen consisted of CD8+ T cells sorted from blood, obtained at week 4, from a patient treated with tofacitinib. The receptors derive from a human donor with alopecia areata.

The chain carries TRBV5-4 and TRBJ1-1; 8 bases fit TRBD1. The CDR3 totals 12 residues. Germline V gene data show CDR1 as SGHNT and CDR2 as YYREEE (reference sequence). The V gene end was trimmed by 4 bases and the J gene end by 10 bases; junction bases not matched to a gene: 6. CDR3 amino acids: CASSPDREGAFF. CDR3 nucleotides: TGTGCCAGCAGCCCGGACAGGGAGGGAGCTTTCTTT.

This clone has a handful of counts. The chain carries TRBV7-9 and TRBJ2-1; D not resolved. V lost 5 bases and J lost 6, with 8 bases in between. Germline loops: CDR1 SEHNR, CDR2 FQNEAQ (reference sequence). The length of the CDR3 is 12 residues. This chain's CDR3 is CASSRVGNEQFF. DNA for the CDR3: TGTGCCAGCAGCCGCGTGGGCAATGAGCAGTTCTTC. Using reference TRBV7-9 and TRBJ2-1 for the parts outside the CDR3, the full variable domain is DTGVSQNPRHKITKRGQNVTFRCDPISEHNRLYWYRQTLGQGPEFLTYFQNEAQLEKSRLLSDRFSAERPKGSFSTLEIQRTEQGDSAMYLCASSRVGNEQFFGPGTRLTVL.

The V gene is TRBV7-3, the J gene TRBJ2-3; no definite D call. The germline CDR1 and CDR2 sequences are SGHTA and FQGTGA. The CDR3 extends over 15 amino acids. V dropped 5 bases and J dropped 0 bases, with 12 bases sitting between them. Written as DNA, the CDR3 is TGTGCCAGCAGCGCCGTGCAGCAAAGCACAGATACGCAGTATTTT. It encodes CASSAVQQSTDTQYF.